The next 26 T cell receptor beta chains were all read from a single sample in a study of T cells after posttransplantation cyclophosphamide. Some clones are missing from TCRdb's copy, which holds only in-frame ones; the method was immunoSEQ multiplex PCR. The sample carries some 22,000 clones, about 82% recorded once. The sequencing sample was made of PBMCs. The receptor set was obtained from a woman aged 55 to 70 with a blood cancer, CMV-positive, and with a related stem cell donor.

V usage is TRBV6-1 and J usage is TRBJ1-2; 7 bases are shared with TRBD1. The CDR3 runs to 15 residues. CDR1 is MNHNS, CDR2 SASEGT, per germline. V was pared by 7 bases and J by 7 bases, with 15 bases of the junction left unmatched. CDR3 in DNA: TGTGCCAGCAATGGTGCAGGGGGGCGCTGGGTTGGCTACACCTTC. As protein: CASNGAGGRWVGYTF.

This clone was found a few times. This chain uses TRBV6-1 with TRBJ2-2; weak D call: TRBD1 (6 bases). Germline V gives CDR1 MNHNS, CDR2 SASEGT. Trimming took off 6 bases at V and 1 base at J, with 9 bases between the two ends. The CDR3 sequence is 14 residues long. CDR3 coding DNA: TGTGCCAGCAGAGAGACAGGGAACACCGGGGAGCTGTTTTTT. It specifies CASRETGNTGELFF.

DNA of the CDR3: TGTGCCAGCAGGACAGGAGGTCATGAAAAACTGTTTTTT. Translating gives CASRTGGHEKLFF. This rearrangement joins TRBV6-1 to TRBJ1-4; D possibly corresponds to TRBD1 (6 bases). V was trimmed by 6 bases and J by 6 bases, leaving 11 bases between them. The germline CDR1 and CDR2 sequences are MNHNS and SASEGT. CDR3 size: 13 residues.

The genes are TRBV30 and TRBJ1-1; 8 positions match TRBD1. Germline V gives CDR1 GTSNPN, CDR2 SVGIG (reference sequence). This CDR3 spans 12 amino acids. V was clipped by 7 bases and J by 2 bases; unmatched bases: 3. As DNA, the CDR3 is TGTGCCTCGGACAGGGTAAACACTGAAGCTTTCTTT. Translated: CASDRVNTEAFF.

In this sample, this clone turned up a few times. The chain carries TRBV2 and TRBJ2-7; 12 nucleotides match TRBD1. CDR1 SNHLY and CDR2 FYNNEI come from the germline V gene. The CDR3 runs to 15 residues. J gave up 2 bases and V 5 bases, and 4 bases lay outside the gene matches. CDR3 DNA: TGTGCCAGCAGTTATGGGGACAGGGGGCCCTACGAGCAGTACTTC. Its protein is CASSYGDRGPYEQYF.

The chain has TRBV15 and TRBJ2-7; D is possibly TRBD1 (6 bases). This CDR3 region has 14 residues. V lost 1 base to trimming and J lost 6 bases, with 13 bases between them. CDR1 and CDR2 (germline): LNHNV, YYDKDF (reference sequence). The CDR3 DNA reads TGTGCCACCAGCAGAGGGAACAGGGTAGCCGAGCAGTACTTC. Its protein is CATSRGNRVAEQYF.

This rearrangement joins TRBV2 to TRBJ2-7; the match to TRBD2 covers 9 bases. J gave up 3 bases and V 4 bases, and 4 bases lay outside the gene matches. CDR3 length: 14 residues. From germline, CDR1 is SNHLY and CDR2 FYNNEI. The CDR3 DNA sequence: TGTGCCAGCAGTGGACTAGCGGCCATCTACGAGCAGTACTTC. Its translation: CASSGLAAIYEQYF.

The V call is TRBV29-1, the J call TRBJ1-1; D uncertain. Germline CDR1 and CDR2: SQVTM and ANQGSEA. Deletions cut 7 bases from V and 1 base from J, with 10 bases between. The CDR3 totals 12 residues. The CDR3 DNA reads as TGCAGCGCCCGGGTGGAGAACACTGAAGCTTTCTTT. Protein: CSARVENTEAFF. The complete variable domain, with remaining parts taken from reference TRBV29-1 and TRBJ1-1, reads SAVISQKPSRDICQRGTSLTIQCQVDSQVTMMFWYRQQPGQSLTLIATANQGSEATYESGFVIDKFPISRPNLTFSTLTVSNMSPEDSSIYLCSARVENTEAFFGQGTRLTVV.

The CDR3 DNA reads TGTGCCAGCAGATTTGACAGGGGTGGAAACACCATATATTTT. This gives the protein CASRFDRGGNTIYF. This chain joins TRBV28 and TRBJ1-3, with 8 bases matching TRBD1. CDR3 length: 14 amino acids. Germline CDR1 reads MDHEN; CDR2 reads SYDVKM. V dropped 6 bases and J dropped 3; count of bases not matched to a gene: 4. The variable domain in full, with the rest retrieved from reference TRBV28 and TRBJ1-3, is DVKVTQSSRYLVKRTGEKVFLECVQDMDHENMFWYRQDPGLGLRLIYFSYDVKMKEKGDIPEGYSVSREKKERFSLILESASTNQTSMYLCASRFDRGGNTIYFGEGSWLTVV.

The chain links TRBV19 to TRBJ2-7, with D perhaps matching TRBD1 (5 bases). With 2 bases removed from V and 2 bases from J, the gap between germline ends came to 16 bases. This CDR3 has 16 residues. The germline CDR1 and CDR2 sequences are LNHDA and SQIVND (reference sequence). The CDR3: CASSITTAGPPYEQYF. CDR3 nucleotides: TGTGCCAGTAGTATAACTACGGCAGGGCCCCCCTACGAGCAGTACTTC.

The gene calls are TRBV9 and TRBJ1-3, with D unresolved. This CDR3 is 16 amino acids long. Trimming stripped 4 bases from V and 0 bases from J, with 14 bases between. Per germline, CDR1 SGDLS and CDR2 YYNGEE. The CDR3 loop is CASSLQQVHSGNTIYF. The CDR3 DNA sequence: TGTGCCAGCAGCCTCCAGCAGGTTCACTCTGGAAACACCATATATTTT.

This clone was detected once. The CDR3 here is CASSLVPGSGTEAFF. The CDR3, as DNA: TGCGCCAGCAGCTTGGTACCAGGGTCTGGCACTGAAGCTTTCTTT. The chain employs TRBV5-1 and TRBJ1-1, with D tentatively TRBD1 (5 bases). The germline CDR1 and CDR2 sequences are SGHRS and YFSETQ. With 0 bases removed from V and 4 bases from J, the gap between germline ends came to 13 bases. This CDR3 is built from 15 residues. Based on the CDR3 plus reference TRBV5-1 and TRBJ1-1, the full variable domain is KAGVTQTPRYLIKTRGQQVTLSCSPISGHRSVSWYQQTPGQGLQFLFEYFSETQRNKGNFPGRFSGRQFSNSRSEMNVSTLELGDSALYLCASSLVPGSGTEAFFGQGTRLTVV.

The chain uses TRBV11-2 and TRBJ2-4; TRBD2 is a possible D gene (6 bases). The length of the CDR3 is 17 residues. Trimming took 4 bases from V and 0 from J, leaving 16 bases between them. CDR1 and CDR2 from the germline V gene are SGHAT and FQNNGV. The CDR3 spells CASSSSSGDTAKNIQYF. CDR3 nucleotides: TGTGCCAGCAGCTCAAGTTCGGGAGATACAGCCAAAAACATTCAGTACTTC.

CDR3 residues: CASSFRRAGEAFF. The CDR3 DNA follows: TGTGCCAGCAGCTTTAGGAGGGCTGGTGAAGCTTTCTTT. The chain links TRBV5-4 to TRBJ1-1; D is unclear. The germline CDR1 and CDR2 sequences are SGHNT and YYREEE (reference sequence). The CDR3 is made up of 13 amino acids. The V end was cut by 2 bases, the J end by 7 bases, with 12 bases between.

The rearrangement uses TRBV6-6 and TRBJ1-4; D not certain. Germline-derived CDR1 and CDR2 are MNHNY and SVGAGI (reference sequence). V dropped 5 bases and J dropped 11 bases, with 9 bases sitting between them. This CDR3 is 11 amino acids long. The CDR3 nucleotides read TGTGCCAGCAGTCTAACCGGGAAACTGTTTTTT. It translates to CASSLTGKLFF.

Remarks on this clone: The junction shows a germline mismatch at one end, possibly a read error. The chain employs TRBV7-7 and TRBJ2-1, with TRBD1 matching over 7 bases. The CDR3 runs to 13 residues. Germline CDR1 and CDR2: SSHAT and FNYEAQ (reference sequence). CDR3: CASSKTGQHEQFF. The CDR3 nucleotides read TGTGCTAGCAGCAAGACGGGACAGCATGAGCAGTTCTTC. Filled out from reference TRBV7-7 and TRBJ2-1, the complete variable domain reads GAGVSQSPRYKVTKRGQDVTLRCDPISSHATLYWYQQALGQGPEFLTYFNYEAQPDKSGLPSDRFSAERPEGSISTLTIQRTEQRDSAMYRCASSKTGQHEQFFGPGTRLTVL.

The rearrangement uses TRBV11-1 and TRBJ2-3; D is possibly TRBD1 (5 bases). This CDR3 is 12 amino acids long. V was pared by 5 bases and J by 8 bases, with 11 bases between. The germline V gene encodes CDR1 SGHAT and CDR2 FQDESV (reference sequence). Here the CDR3 reads CASSPNQGTQYF. The CDR3 DNA reads as TGTGCCAGCAGCCCAAACCAGGGTACGCAGTATTTT.

The chain links TRBV6-5 to TRBJ1-3; D ambiguous. Per the germline V gene, CDR1 is MNHEY and CDR2 is SVGAGI. The CDR3 has 14 amino acids. Deletions cut 11 bases from V and 4 bases from J, with 18 bases between. Here the CDR3 reads CAFKPSPFGNTIYF. The CDR3 DNA sequence: TGTGCCTTCAAGCCCTCTCCCTTCGGAAACACCATATATTTT.

V and J are TRBV5-1 and TRBJ1-2, with a tentative D call TRBD1 (5 bases). The CDR3 consists of 15 residues. Germline CDR1 SGHRS, CDR2 YFSETQ. V was pared by 3 bases and J by 4 bases, with 16 bases between. The CDR3 here is CASSSTRGGIYGYTF. The CDR3 DNA reads TGCGCCAGCAGCTCCACTCGGGGGGGGATCTATGGCTACACCTTC.

This clone came up once. The chain has TRBV10-2 and TRBJ2-7; TRBD1 aligns across 9 bases. CDR1 and CDR2 from the germline V gene are WSHSY and SAAADI. J lost 2 bases, V lost 6 bases, and 8 bases had no gene match. The CDR3 sequence is 15 residues long. The CDR3 DNA sequence: TGCGCCAGCAGATCAACCGGGACAGGGACCTACGAGCAGTACTTC. Amino acids: CASRSTGTGTYEQYF.

The chain combines TRBV27 with TRBJ2-1, with 8 bases identical to TRBD2. Germline loops: CDR1 MNHEY, CDR2 SMNVEV (reference sequence). The CDR3 consists of 15 residues. After removal of 7 bases from V and 4 bases from J, the junction contained 9 bases not matched to a gene. This chain's CDR3 is CASTRAGGRYNEQFF. The CDR3 coding sequence is TGTGCCAGCACCCGCGCGGGCGGGAGGTACAATGAGCAGTTCTTC.

This sequence joins TRBV7-9 and TRBJ2-1; 16 bases are a match to TRBD2. The CDR3 has 19 amino acids. The V gene end was trimmed by 5 bases and the J gene end by 4 bases; junction bases not matched to a gene: 11. Looked up from germline, CDR1 is SEHNR and CDR2 is FQNEAQ (reference sequence). CDR3 nucleotide sequence: TGTGCCAGCAGCCTCTATGGGACTAGCGGGAGGGTCGGGTACAATGAGCAGTTCTTC. Translated, it gives CASSLYGTSGRVGYNEQFF. Drawing the rest from reference TRBV7-9 and TRBJ2-1, the complete variable domain is DTGVSQNPRHKITKRGQNVTFRCDPISEHNRLYWYRQTLGQGPEFLTYFQNEAQLEKSRLLSDRFSAERPKGSFSTLEIQRTEQGDSAMYLCASSLYGTSGRVGYNEQFFGPGTRLTVL.

The gene calls are TRBV27 and TRBJ2-5; 7 bases match TRBD2. V lost 6 bases, J lost 3 bases, and 31 bases stayed unmatched. CDR1 is MNHEY, CDR2 SMNVEV, per germline (reference sequence). The CDR3 has 22 residues. DNA of the CDR3: TGTGCCAGCAGCCTCCAACCTCAACGAGGCGCGGGAGAGGCGACAGCGAAAGAGACCCAGTACTTC. Its translation: CASSLQPQRGAGEATAKETQYF.

This sequence joins TRBV6-1 and TRBJ2-2; the D is unclear. V was trimmed by 5 bases and J by 6 bases, leaving 10 bases between them. This CDR3 is built from 13 residues. In germline, CDR1 is MNHNS, CDR2 SASEGT. CDR3 loop: CASSPEVPGELFF. CDR3 bases: TGTGCCAGCAGTCCCGAGGTCCCCGGGGAGCTGTTTTTT.

The chain combines TRBV7-9 with TRBJ1-3, with a tentative D call TRBD1 (6 bases). V lost 4 bases, J lost 3 bases, and 10 bases lay in between. Germline values: CDR1 SEHNR, CDR2 FQNEAQ (reference sequence). The CDR3 length is 14 residues. CDR3 bases: TGTGCCAGCAGCTCCTGGACAGATGGAAACACCATATATTTT. Translated: CASSSWTDGNTIYF.

V gene TRBV5-1 combines with J gene TRBJ2-7; D gene uncertain. The germline V gene has CDR1 SGHRS and CDR2 YFSETQ. V was pared by 5 bases and J by 0 bases, with 12 bases between. There are 14 residues in the CDR3. The CDR3 DNA follows: TGCGCCAGCAGTAAGCAGGTCACCTCCTACGAGCAGTACTTC. The encoded protein is CASSKQVTSYEQYF. The whole variable domain, remainder taken from reference TRBV5-1 and TRBJ2-7, is KAGVTQTPRYLIKTRGQQVTLSCSPISGHRSVSWYQQTPGQGLQFLFEYFSETQRNKGNFPGRFSGRQFSNSRSEMNVSTLELGDSALYLCASSKQVTSYEQYFGPGTRLTVT.